This TCR beta chain was captured in a study of T cell responses to AZD1222 COVID-19 vaccine. V dropped 7 bases and J dropped 10 bases, with 14 bases sitting between them. CDR1 is MDHEN, CDR2 SYDVKM, per germline. The length of the CDR3 is 13 residues. In regard to this clone: Antigen: not known.

Broader study findings: Per reports, nearly half of all spike-specific TCRs target regions that are unmutated in variants.

Clones were sequenced by immunoSEQ multiplex PCR, and TCRdb holds only the in-frame ones, with some missing. The table shows approximately 160,000 clones, with about nine tenths occurring only once. This material consisted of peripheral blood, taken on day 0 of AZD1222 vaccination. This chain joins TRBV28 and TRBJ1-6; TRBD1 might be the D (6 bases). The sequence was collected from an adult in good health. The CDR3 loop is CASTLQGSSPLHF. CDR3 sequence (DNA): TGTGCCAGCACACTGCAGGGGAGCTCACCCCTCCACTTT. The full variable domain, its missing parts supplied by reference TRBV28 and TRBJ1-6, is DVKVTQSSRYLVKRTGEKVFLECVQDMDHENMFWYRQDPGLGLRLIYFSYDVKMKEKGDIPEGYSVSREKKERFSLILESASTNQTSMYLCASTLQGSSPLHFGNGTRLTVT.